The source of this T cell receptor (beta chain) is a study of T cells in Graves' hyperthyroidism and ophthalmopathy. This CDR3 contains 15 residues. With V trimmed by 3 bases and J by 2 bases, 5 bases remained unmatched. Germline CDR1 and CDR2: MDHEN and SYDVKM. The CDR3 regions of TCR beta were amplified from RNA transcripts. HTBI primers were used for first-round RT-PCR of the TCR CDR3. One entry per CDR3 protein results from TCRdb running MiXCR on the multiplex PCR reads. Here the sample spans roughly 740,000 distinct CDR3 sequences, about 17% being singletons. The chain uses TRBV28 and TRBJ2-5; 8 bases align to TRBD1. The sample consisted of blood. The source of this sequence is a man younger than 30 with Graves' hyperthyroidism. The CDR3 here is CASSLGGQAQETQYF. As DNA, the CDR3 is TGTGCCAGCAGTTTGGGGGGACAGGCTCAAGAGACCCAGTACTTC.